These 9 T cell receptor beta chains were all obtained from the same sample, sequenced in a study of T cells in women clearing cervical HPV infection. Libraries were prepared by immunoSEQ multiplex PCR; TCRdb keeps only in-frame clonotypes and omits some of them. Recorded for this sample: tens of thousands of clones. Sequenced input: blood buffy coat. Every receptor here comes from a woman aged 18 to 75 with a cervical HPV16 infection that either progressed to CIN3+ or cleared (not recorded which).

The CDR3 bases that were read are TGTGCCAGCAGCTTGACTAGCGGGAGA. Protein sequence: CASSLTSGR. The whole CDR3 is CASSLTSGRAFF. The chain carries TRBV7-9 and TRBJ1-1; D is ambiguous. The CDR3 goes on 3 residues after the read ends, and that part is filled in from the germline J gene. Per germline, CDR1 SEHNR and CDR2 FQNEAQ (reference sequence). The CDR3 covers 12 residues.

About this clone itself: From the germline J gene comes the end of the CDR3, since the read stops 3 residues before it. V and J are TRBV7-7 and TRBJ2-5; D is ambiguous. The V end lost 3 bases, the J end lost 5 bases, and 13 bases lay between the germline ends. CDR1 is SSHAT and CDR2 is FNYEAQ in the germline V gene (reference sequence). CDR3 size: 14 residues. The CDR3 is CASSFGSPGETQYF. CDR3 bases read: TGTGCCAGCAGCTTCGGGTCCCCTGGGGAGACC.

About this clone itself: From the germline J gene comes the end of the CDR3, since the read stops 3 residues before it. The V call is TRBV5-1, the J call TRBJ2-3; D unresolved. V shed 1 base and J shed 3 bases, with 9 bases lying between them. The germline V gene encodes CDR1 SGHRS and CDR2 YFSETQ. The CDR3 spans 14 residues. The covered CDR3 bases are TGCGCCAGCAGCTTGACAGCAGGAACAGATACG. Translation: CASSLTAGTDT. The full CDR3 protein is CASSLTAGTDTQYF.

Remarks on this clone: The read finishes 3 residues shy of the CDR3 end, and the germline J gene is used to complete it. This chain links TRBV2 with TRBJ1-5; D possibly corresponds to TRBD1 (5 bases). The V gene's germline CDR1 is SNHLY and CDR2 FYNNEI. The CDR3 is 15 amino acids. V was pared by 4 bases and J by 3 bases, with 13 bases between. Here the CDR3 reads CASSGGGGNNQPQHF. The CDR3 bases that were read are TGTGCCAGCAGTGGGGGCGGGGGGAACAATCAGCCC.

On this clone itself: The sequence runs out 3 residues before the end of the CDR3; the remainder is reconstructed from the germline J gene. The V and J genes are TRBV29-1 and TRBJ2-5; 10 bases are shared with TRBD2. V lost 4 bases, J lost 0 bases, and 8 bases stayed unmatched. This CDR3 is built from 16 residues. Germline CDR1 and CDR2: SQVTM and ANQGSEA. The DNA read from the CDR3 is TGCAGCGTTGTAGATCCTCTAGCGGGGGACCAAGAGACC. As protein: CSVVDPLAGDQET. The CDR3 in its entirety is CSVVDPLAGDQETQYF.

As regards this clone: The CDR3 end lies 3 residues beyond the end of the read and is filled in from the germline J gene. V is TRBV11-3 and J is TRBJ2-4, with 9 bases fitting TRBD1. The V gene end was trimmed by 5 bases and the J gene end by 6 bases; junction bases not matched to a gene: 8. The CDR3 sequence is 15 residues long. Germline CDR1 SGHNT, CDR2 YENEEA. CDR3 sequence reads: CASSPRTGDGNIQYF. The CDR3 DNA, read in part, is TGTGCCAGCAGCCCCCGGACAGGGGACGGAAACATT.

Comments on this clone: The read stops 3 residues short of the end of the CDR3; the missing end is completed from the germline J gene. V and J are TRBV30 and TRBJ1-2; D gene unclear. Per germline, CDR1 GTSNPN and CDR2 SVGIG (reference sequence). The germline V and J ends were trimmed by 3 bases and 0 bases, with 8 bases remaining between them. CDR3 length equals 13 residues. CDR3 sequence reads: CAWRKGSNYGYTF. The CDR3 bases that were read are TGTGCCTGGAGAAAAGGCTCTAACTATGGC.

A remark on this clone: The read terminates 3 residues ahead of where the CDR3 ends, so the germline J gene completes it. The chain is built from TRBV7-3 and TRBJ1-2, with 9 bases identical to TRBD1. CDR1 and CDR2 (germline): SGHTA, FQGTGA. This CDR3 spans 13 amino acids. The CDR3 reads CASSLDRGGGYTF. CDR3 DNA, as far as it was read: TGTGCCAGCAGCTTAGACAGGGGGGGAGGC. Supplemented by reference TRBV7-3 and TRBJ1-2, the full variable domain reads GAGVSQTPSNKVTEKGKYVELRCDPISGHTALYWYRQSLGQGPEFLIYFQGTGAADDSGLPNDRFFAVRPEGSVSTLKIQRTERGDSAVYLCASSLDRGGGYTFGSGTRLTVV.

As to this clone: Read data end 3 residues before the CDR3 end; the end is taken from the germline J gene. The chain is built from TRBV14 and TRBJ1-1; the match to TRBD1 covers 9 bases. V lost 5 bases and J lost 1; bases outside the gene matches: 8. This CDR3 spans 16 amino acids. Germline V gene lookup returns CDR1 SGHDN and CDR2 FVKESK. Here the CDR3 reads CASSSGTGYWNTEAFF. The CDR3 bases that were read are TGTGCCAGCAGCTCCGGGACAGGGTACTGGAACACTGAA.